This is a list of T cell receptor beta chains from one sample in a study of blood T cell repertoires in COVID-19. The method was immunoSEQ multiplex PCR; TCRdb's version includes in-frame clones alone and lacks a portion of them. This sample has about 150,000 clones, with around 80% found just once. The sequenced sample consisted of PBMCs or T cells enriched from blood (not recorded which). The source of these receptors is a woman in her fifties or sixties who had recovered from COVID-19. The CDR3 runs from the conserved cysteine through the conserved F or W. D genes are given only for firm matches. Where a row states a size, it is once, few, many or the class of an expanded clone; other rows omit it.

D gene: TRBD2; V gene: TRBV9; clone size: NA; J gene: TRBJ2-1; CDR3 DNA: TGTGCCAGCAGTTACATTACTAGCGGGGCTGGGGGTGAGCAGTTCTTC; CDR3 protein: CASSYITSGAGGEQFF
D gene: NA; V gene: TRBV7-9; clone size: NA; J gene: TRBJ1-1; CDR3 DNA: TGTGCCAGTGGGAGGGGGACTGAAGCTTTCTTT; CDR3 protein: CASGRGTEAFF
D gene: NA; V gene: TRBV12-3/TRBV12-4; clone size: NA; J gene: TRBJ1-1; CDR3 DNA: TGTGCCAGCACTCTTCTAGGATCTATAGCTTTCTTT; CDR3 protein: CASTLLGSIAFF
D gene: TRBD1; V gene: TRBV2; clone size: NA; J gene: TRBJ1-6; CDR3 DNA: TGTGCCAGTCAGGGGGTTTCACCCCTCCACTTT; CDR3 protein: CASQGVSPLHF
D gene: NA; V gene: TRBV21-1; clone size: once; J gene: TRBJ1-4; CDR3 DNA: TGTGCCAGCAGCAGCCGGGACAGGAATGAAAAACTGTTTTTT; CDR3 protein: CASSSRDRNEKLFF
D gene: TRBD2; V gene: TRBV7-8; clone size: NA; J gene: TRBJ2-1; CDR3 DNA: TGTGCCAGCAGCCCCGTTAGCGGGGCGTTCAATGAGCAGTTCTTC; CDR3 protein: CASSPVSGAFNEQFF
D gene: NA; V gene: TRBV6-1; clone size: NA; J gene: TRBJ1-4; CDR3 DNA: TGTGCCAGCAGTCAACCCAAAGGGGGAAATGAAAAACTGTTTTTT; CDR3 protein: CASSQPKGGNEKLFF
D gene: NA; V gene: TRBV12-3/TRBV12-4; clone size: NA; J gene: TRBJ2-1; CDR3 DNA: TGTGCCAGCAGCCGAGGGCGGGATGAGCAGTTCTTC; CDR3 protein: CASSRGRDEQFF
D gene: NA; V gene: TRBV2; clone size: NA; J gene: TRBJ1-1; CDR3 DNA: TGTGCCAGCAGTGATGAGATGAACACTGAAGCTTTCTTT; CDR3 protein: CASSDEMNTEAFF
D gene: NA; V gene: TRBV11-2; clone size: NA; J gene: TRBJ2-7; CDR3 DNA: TGTGCCAGCAGCTTAAACGGGTTCACCTACGAGCAGTACTTC; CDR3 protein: CASSLNGFTYEQYF
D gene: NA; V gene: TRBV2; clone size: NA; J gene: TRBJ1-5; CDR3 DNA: TGTGCCAGCAGTCTAGGAAATCAGCCCCAGCATTTT; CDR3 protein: CASSLGNQPQHF
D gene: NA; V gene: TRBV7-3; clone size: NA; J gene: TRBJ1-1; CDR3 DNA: TGTGCCAGCAGCTTATTGGCAGGTGGGAACACTGAAGCTTTCTTT; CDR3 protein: CASSLLAGGNTEAFF
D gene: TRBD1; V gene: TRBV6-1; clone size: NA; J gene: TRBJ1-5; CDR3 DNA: TGTGCCAGCAGTGACCGGGGACAGGGGGTTGCGTGGAGCAATCAGCCCCAGCATTTT; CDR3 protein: CASSDRGQGVAWSNQPQHF
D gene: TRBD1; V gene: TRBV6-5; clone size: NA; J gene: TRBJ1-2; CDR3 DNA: TGTGCCAGCTCCCAGGACAGGGGAGATTCTGGCTACACCTTC; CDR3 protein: CASSQDRGDSGYTF
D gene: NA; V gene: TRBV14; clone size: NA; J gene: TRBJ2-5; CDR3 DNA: TGTGCCAGCAGCCAATTTACATCCCAAGAGACCCAGTACTTC; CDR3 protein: CASSQFTSQETQYF
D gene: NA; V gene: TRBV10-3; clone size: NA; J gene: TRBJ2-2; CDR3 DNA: TGTGCCATCAGCGGGACACCGGCGAACACCGGGGAGCTGTTTTTT; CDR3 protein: CAISGTPANTGELFF
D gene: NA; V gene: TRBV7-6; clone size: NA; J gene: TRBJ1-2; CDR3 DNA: TGTGCCAGCAGCTTAGCGCAATTTCGGACAGCGAACTATGGCTACACCTTC; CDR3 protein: CASSLAQFRTANYGYTF
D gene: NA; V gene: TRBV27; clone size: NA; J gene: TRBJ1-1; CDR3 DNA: TGTGCCAGCAGTTTACTGGGGGCGGAAACTGAAGCTTTCTTT; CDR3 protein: CASSLLGAETEAFF
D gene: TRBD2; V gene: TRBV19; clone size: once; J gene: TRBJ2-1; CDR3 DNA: TGTGCCAGTAGTATGGGACTAGCGGGGGGGAAACTCTACAATGAGCAGTTCTTC; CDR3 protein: CASSMGLAGGKLYNEQFF
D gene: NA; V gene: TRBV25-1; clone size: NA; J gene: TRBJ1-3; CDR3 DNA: TGTGCCAGCAGTGAACAGGGTCGGGGAAACACCATATATTTT; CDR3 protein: CASSEQGRGNTIYF
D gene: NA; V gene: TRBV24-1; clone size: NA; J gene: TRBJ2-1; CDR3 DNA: TGTGCCACCAGTGACCCGCTAGGAGATGAGCAGTTCTTC; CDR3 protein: CATSDPLGDEQFF
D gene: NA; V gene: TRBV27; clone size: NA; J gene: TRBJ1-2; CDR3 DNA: TGTGCCAGCAGTTTATCGGGGGGGAACTATGGCTACACCTTC; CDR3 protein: CASSLSGGNYGYTF
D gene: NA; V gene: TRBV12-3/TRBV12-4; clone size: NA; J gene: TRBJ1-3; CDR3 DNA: TGTGCCAGCAGCGCATGGCTGGGAAACACCATATATTTT; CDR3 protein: CASSAWLGNTIYF
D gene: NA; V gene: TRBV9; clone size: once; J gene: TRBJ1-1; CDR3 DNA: TGTGCCAGCAGCGTACTGGGAGGTGGCACTGAAGCTTTCTTT; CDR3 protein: CASSVLGGGTEAFF
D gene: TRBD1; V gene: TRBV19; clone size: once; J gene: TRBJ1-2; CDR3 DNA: TGTGCCAGTAGTATTTGGACAGGAGGGGATTATGGCTACACCTTC; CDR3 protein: CASSIWTGGDYGYTF
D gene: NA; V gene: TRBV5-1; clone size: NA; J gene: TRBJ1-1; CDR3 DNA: TGCGCCAGCAGCTGGACAGCAAACACTGAAGCTTTCTTT; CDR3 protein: CASSWTANTEAFF
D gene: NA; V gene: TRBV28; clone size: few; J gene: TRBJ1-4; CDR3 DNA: TGTGCCAGCAGGTTCGACAGGCTCGAAAAACTGTTTTTT; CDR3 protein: CASRFDRLEKLFF
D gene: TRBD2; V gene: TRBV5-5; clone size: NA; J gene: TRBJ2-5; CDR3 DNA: TGTGCCAGCAGCCCAGGGACTAGCGGACAAGAGACCCAGTACTTC; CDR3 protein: CASSPGTSGQETQYF
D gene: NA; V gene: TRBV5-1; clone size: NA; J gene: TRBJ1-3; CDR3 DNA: TGCGCCAGCAGCTTAGGACAGTCCTCTGGAAACACCATATATTTT; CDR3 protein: CASSLGQSSGNTIYF
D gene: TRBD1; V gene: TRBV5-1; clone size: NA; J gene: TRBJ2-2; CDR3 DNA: TGCGCCAGCACTCCACAGGGGCCCGAGACCGGGGAGCTGTTTTTT; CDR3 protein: CASTPQGPETGELFF
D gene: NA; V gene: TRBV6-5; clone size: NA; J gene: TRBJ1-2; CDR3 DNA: TGTGCCAGCAGGAACACCCTCAACTATGGCTACACCTTC; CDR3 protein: CASRNTLNYGYTF
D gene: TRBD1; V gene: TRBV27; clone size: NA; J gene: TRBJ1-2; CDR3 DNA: TGTGCCAGCAGCTTAGTAGGACAGGGCTATGGCTACACCTTC; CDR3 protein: CASSLVGQGYGYTF
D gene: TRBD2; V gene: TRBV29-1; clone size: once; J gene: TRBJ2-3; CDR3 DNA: TGCAGCGTTACCCCCCGGACTAGCGGGGAGACGACTACCACAGATACGCAGTATTTT; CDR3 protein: CSVTPRTSGETTTTDTQYF
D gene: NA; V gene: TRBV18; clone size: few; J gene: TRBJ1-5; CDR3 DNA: TGTGCCAGCTCACCTGACAGGACCTATGAGCCCCAGCATTTT; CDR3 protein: CASSPDRTYEPQHF